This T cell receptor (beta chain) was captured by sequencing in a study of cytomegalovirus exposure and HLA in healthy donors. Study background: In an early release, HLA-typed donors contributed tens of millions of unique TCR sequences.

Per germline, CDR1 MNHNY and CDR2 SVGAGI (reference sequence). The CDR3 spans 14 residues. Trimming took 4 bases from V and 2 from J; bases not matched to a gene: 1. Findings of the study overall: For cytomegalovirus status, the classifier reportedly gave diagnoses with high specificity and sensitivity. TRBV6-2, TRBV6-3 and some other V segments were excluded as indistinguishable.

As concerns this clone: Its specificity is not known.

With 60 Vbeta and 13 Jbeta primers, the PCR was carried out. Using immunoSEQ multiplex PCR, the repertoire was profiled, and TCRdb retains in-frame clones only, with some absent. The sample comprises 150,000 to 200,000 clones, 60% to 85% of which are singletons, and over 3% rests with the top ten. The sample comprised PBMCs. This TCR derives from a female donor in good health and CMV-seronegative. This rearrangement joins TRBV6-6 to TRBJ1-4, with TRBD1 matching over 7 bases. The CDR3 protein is CASSLDRTNEKLFF. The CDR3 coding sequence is TGTGCCAGCAGTTTGGACAGGACTAATGAAAAACTGTTTTTT.